The 5 T cell receptor beta chains given below trace back to one sample, sequenced in a study of beta chain features in type 1 diabetes. The investigators reverse transcribed all of the isolated RNA, so they sequenced expressed TCRB transcripts. Using immunoSEQ multiplex PCR, the repertoire was profiled, and TCRdb retains in-frame clones only, with some absent. This table holds about 330,000 clones, 11% found once. The specimen was naive CD4+ T cells from blood. The source is a young woman in good health.

This clone was found a few times. This chain links TRBV7-2 with TRBJ2-7, with 12 nucleotides matching TRBD2. This CDR3 contains 15 residues. V gave up 5 bases and J gave up 5 bases; unmatched junction bases: 7. The germline gives CDR1 SGHTA, CDR2 FQGNSA. CDR3 coding DNA: TGTGCCAGCAGCCAAAGGACTAGCGGGATACACGAGCAGTACTTC. Amino acids: CASSQRTSGIHEQYF.

The V gene is TRBV2, the J gene TRBJ1-1; perhaps TRBD1 as D (6 bases). The CDR3 is made up of 12 amino acids. V was shortened by 5 bases and J by 8 bases, with 12 bases between the two germline ends. In germline, CDR1 is SNHLY, CDR2 FYNNEI. Here the CDR3 DNA reads TGTGCCAGCAGTCGACAGGCGTTAGAAGCTTTCTTT. Protein sequence: CASSRQALEAFF.

This clone showed up just a few times. The J gene is TRBJ1-4, the V gene TRBV15; D ambiguous. The CDR3 length is 15 residues. V was cut by 1 base and J by 3 bases, with 9 bases left in between. Per the germline V gene, CDR1 is LNHNV and CDR2 is YYDKDF (reference sequence). Here the CDR3 reads CATSRVGKSNEKLFF. As DNA, the CDR3 is TGTGCCACCAGCAGAGTCGGGAAATCTAATGAAAAACTGTTTTTT.

This clone has just a few counts. The chain recombines TRBV14 with TRBJ2-1, with a possible D match to TRBD2 (6 bases). In germline, CDR1 is SGHDN, CDR2 FVKESK. The V gene lost 8 bases and the J gene lost 5 bases, with 19 bases spanning the gap. The CDR3 runs 15 residues. CDR3 region: CASGGGERLHNEQFF. The CDR3 coding sequence is TGTGCCAGCGGCGGCGGGGAGCGGTTACACAATGAGCAGTTCTTC.

The rearrangement uses TRBV10-3 and TRBJ2-1, with unresolved D. This CDR3 is built from 13 residues. CDR1 and CDR2 (germline): ENHRY, SYGVKD. The V and J ends lost 0 bases and 7 bases respectively, with 7 bases between them. CDR3 sequence reads: CAISESVVNEQFF. CDR3 nucleotide sequence: TGTGCCATCAGTGAGTCCGTCGTGAATGAGCAGTTCTTC.